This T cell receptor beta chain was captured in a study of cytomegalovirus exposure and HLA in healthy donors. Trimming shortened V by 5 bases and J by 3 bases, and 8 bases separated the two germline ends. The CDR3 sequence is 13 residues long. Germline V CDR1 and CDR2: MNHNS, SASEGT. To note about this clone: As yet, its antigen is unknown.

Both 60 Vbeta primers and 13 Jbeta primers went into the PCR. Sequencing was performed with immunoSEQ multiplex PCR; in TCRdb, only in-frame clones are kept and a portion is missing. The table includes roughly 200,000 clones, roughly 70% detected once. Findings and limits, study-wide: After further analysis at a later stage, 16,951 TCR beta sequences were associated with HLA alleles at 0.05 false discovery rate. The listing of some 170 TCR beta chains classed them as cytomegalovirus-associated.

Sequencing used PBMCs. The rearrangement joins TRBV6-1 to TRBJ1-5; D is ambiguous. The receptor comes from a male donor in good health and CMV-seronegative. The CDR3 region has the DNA TGTGCCAGCAGTCCAAGACTCAATCAGCCCCAGCATTTT. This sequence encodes CASSPRLNQPQHF.